Below, 23 T cell receptor beta chains from the same sample are listed, as sequenced in a study of cytomegalovirus exposure and HLA in healthy donors. Only in-frame clones appear in the TCRdb table, and some are missing; sequencing was by immunoSEQ multiplex PCR. The profile shows 150,000 to 200,000 clones, just under 85% of them singletons. The source material was PBMCs. All receptors derive from a man younger than 45 in good health and CMV-seropositive.

V gene TRBV2 combines with J gene TRBJ2-2, with 9 nucleotides matching TRBD1. The CDR3 contains 16 residues. Looked up from germline, CDR1 is SNHLY and CDR2 is FYNNEI. J lost 2 bases, V lost 6 bases, and 7 bases had no gene match. CDR3 region: CASRPGTGTNTGELFF. CDR3 bases: TGTGCCAGCAGACCCGGGACAGGGACTAACACCGGGGAGCTGTTTTTT. Variable domain in full (rest from reference TRBV2 and TRBJ2-2): EPEVTQTPSHQVTQMGQEVILRCVPISNHLYFYWYRQILGQKVEFLVSFYNNEISEKSEIFDDQFSVERPDGSNFTLKIRSTKLEDSAMYFCASRPGTGTNTGELFFGEGSRLTVL.

The chain uses TRBV25-1 and TRBJ2-2; 8 nucleotides agree with TRBD1. The CDR3 is 17 residues long. Trimming removed 6 bases from V and 3 bases from J; junction bases left unmatched: 12. Per the germline V gene, CDR1 is MGHDK and CDR2 is SYGVNS. The CDR3 DNA follows: TGTGCCAGCAGCAGTGCGGGGCAGGGGGCTTACACCGGGGAGCTGTTTTTT. Translation: CASSSAGQGAYTGELFF.

This chain joins TRBV27 and TRBJ2-1, with D perhaps matching TRBD1 (6 bases). The CDR3 loop spans 14 amino acids. V was cut by 0 bases and J by 7 bases, with 10 bases left in between. Per the germline V gene, CDR1 is MNHEY and CDR2 is SMNVEV (reference sequence). The CDR3 nucleotides are TGTGCCAGCAGTTTATCGCTGGGGGCTAATGAGCAGTTCTTC. It is translated as CASSLSLGANEQFF.

The chain uses TRBV7-2 and TRBJ1-2; unclear D gene. The germline V and J ends were trimmed by 5 bases and 5 bases, with 15 bases remaining between them. Germline CDR1 and CDR2: SGHTA and FQGNSA. CDR3 length: 14 amino acids. The CDR3 DNA is TGTGCCAGCAGCCGACTCGGGGTCGAGTATGGCTACACCTTC. Its protein product is CASSRLGVEYGYTF.

The chain recombines TRBV20-1 with TRBJ2-1; no clear D gene. The CDR3 has 11 residues. Trimming cost V 0 bases and J 12 bases, with 9 bases left between them. Germline CDR1 reads DFQATT; CDR2 reads SNEGSKA (reference sequence). The DNA of the CDR3 is TGCAGTGCTAGAGATGGAGCACGGCAGTTCTTC. It is translated as CSARDGARQFF.

V is TRBV11-2 and J is TRBJ2-7; a weak D match, TRBD1 (6 bases). Germline V gene sequence: CDR1 SGHAT, CDR2 FQNNGV. Trimming removed 3 bases at V and 6 bases at J, with 15 bases between. CDR3 length equals 14 residues. The CDR3 DNA sequence: TGTGCCAGCAGCTTCTCCGAACAGGGTACCGAGCAGTACTTC. It yields the protein CASSFSEQGTEQYF.

The chain links TRBV9 to TRBJ1-1, with D unresolved. With 0 bases removed from V and 2 bases from J, the gap between germline ends came to 8 bases. Germline CDR1 SGDLS, CDR2 YYNGEE. The CDR3 totals 14 residues. This CDR3 reads CASSVANANTEAFF. The CDR3 nucleotides read TGTGCCAGCAGCGTAGCTAACGCAAACACTGAAGCTTTCTTT.

This clone turned up a few times. The chain couples TRBV5-4 to TRBJ2-7, with 7 bases aligning to TRBD2. CDR1 is SGHNT and CDR2 is YYREEE in the germline V gene (reference sequence). This CDR3 comprises 15 residues. Trimming cost V 4 bases and J 3 bases; bases outside gene matches: 10. The CDR3 bases are TGTGCCAGCAGCACGGGTTCTGGGGGGGACTACGAGCAGTACTTC. Translating gives CASSTGSGGDYEQYF. Filled out from reference TRBV5-4 and TRBJ2-7, the complete variable domain reads ETGVTQSPTHLIKTRGQQVTLRCSSQSGHNTVSWYQQALGQGPQFIFQYYREEENGRGNFPPRFSGLQFPNYSSELNVNALELDDSALYLCASSTGSGGDYEQYFGPGTRLTVT.

As regards this clone: One end of the junction is discordant with germline, which a read error may explain. The chain couples TRBV7-7 to TRBJ2-2, with 8 nucleotides matching TRBD1. Germline CDR1 SSHAT, CDR2 FNYEAQ (reference sequence). The CDR3 sequence is 14 residues long. This CDR3 is CASSSSQGAGELFF. DNA for the CDR3: TGTGCTAGCAGCTCGTCACAGGGGGCCGGGGAGCTGTTTTTT.

This clone has more than one count but fewer than ten. This chain connects TRBV29-1 to TRBJ2-3; D perhaps matches TRBD2 (6 bases). The CDR3 runs to 15 residues. Germline lookup yields CDR1 SQVTM and CDR2 ANQGSEA. With 4 bases removed from V and 3 bases from J, the gap between germline ends came to 17 bases. The CDR3 DNA follows: TGCAGCGTTGGTCGGCTAGTTGGGGGGACAGATACGCAGTATTTT. It translates to CSVGRLVGGTDTQYF.

This chain links TRBV13 with TRBJ2-4; perhaps TRBD1 as D (6 bases). V was shortened by 5 bases and J by 8 bases, with 19 bases between the two germline ends. The CDR3 is made up of 15 amino acids. Per germline, CDR1 PRHDT and CDR2 FYEKMQ (reference sequence). The CDR3 DNA sequence: TGTGCCAGCAGCCACAAGATACAGGGACGGGACATTCAGTACTTC. Encoded protein: CASSHKIQGRDIQYF.

The chain links TRBV5-1 to TRBJ2-7; 7 nucleotides align to TRBD1. The CDR3 contains 16 residues. The junction had 9 bases not matched to a gene; V was cut back by 1 base and J by 2 bases. The germline gives CDR1 SGHRS, CDR2 YFSETQ. This chain's CDR3 is CASSLYGDSPTYEQYF. CDR3 coding DNA: TGCGCCAGCAGCTTGTATGGGGACAGCCCTACCTACGAGCAGTACTTC. Filled out from reference TRBV5-1 and TRBJ2-7, the complete variable domain reads KAGVTQTPRYLIKTRGQQVTLSCSPISGHRSVSWYQQTPGQGLQFLFEYFSETQRNKGNFPGRFSGRQFSNSRSEMNVSTLELGDSALYLCASSLYGDSPTYEQYFGPGTRLTVT.

The rearrangement joins TRBV9 to TRBJ1-1; D gene ambiguous. Trimming cost V 4 bases and J 0 bases, with 16 bases left between them. In germline, CDR1 is SGDLS, CDR2 YYNGEE. CDR3 length equals 16 residues. Here the CDR3 DNA reads TGTGCCAGCAGCCTCCTCGGAAAGACAATGAACACTGAAGCTTTCTTT. Protein: CASSLLGKTMNTEAFF.

This clone was observed a handful of times. The chain combines TRBV2 with TRBJ2-7; maybe TRBD1 (6 bases). V lost 6 bases and J lost 1, with 7 bases in between. This CDR3 contains 12 residues. Germline V gene data show CDR1 as SNHLY and CDR2 as FYNNEI. The CDR3 protein is CASSGQSYEQYF. CDR3 coding DNA: TGTGCCAGCAGCGGACAGTCCTACGAGCAGTACTTC. Combining the CDR3 with reference TRBV2 and TRBJ2-7 gives the whole variable domain EPEVTQTPSHQVTQMGQEVILRCVPISNHLYFYWYRQILGQKVEFLVSFYNNEISEKSEIFDDQFSVERPDGSNFTLKIRSTKLEDSAMYFCASSGQSYEQYFGPGTRLTVT.

This clone has just a few counts. The chain's CDR3 is CASSDIAGSTDTQYF. For the CDR3, the DNA is TGTGCCAGCAGTGATATAGCGGGTAGCACAGATACGCAGTATTTT. This chain connects TRBV6-4 to TRBJ2-3, with 7 bases identical to TRBD2. The CDR3 spans 15 residues. CDR1 and CDR2 from the germline V gene are MRHNA and SNTAGT. V gave up 3 bases and J gave up 0 bases; unmatched junction bases: 3.

J is TRBJ1-5 and V is TRBV19; 8 bases match TRBD1. There are 15 residues in the CDR3. The germline gives CDR1 LNHDA, CDR2 SQIVND (reference sequence). J gave up 3 bases and V 6 bases, and 7 bases lay outside the gene matches. The CDR3 DNA sequence: TGTGCCAGTAGGACGAGGACAGGGACCAATCAGCCCCAGCATTTT. This codes for CASRTRTGTNQPQHF.

The chain carries TRBV19 and TRBJ1-2; 8 bases align to TRBD1. The V and J ends lost 5 bases and 0 bases, in that order; junction bases with no gene match: 5. Per the germline V gene, CDR1 is LNHDA and CDR2 is SQIVND (reference sequence). The CDR3 consists of 15 residues. The DNA for the CDR3 is TGTGCCAGTAGTGCGACAGGGGAGGCTAACTATGGCTACACCTTC. This encodes CASSATGEANYGYTF.

The chain employs TRBV27 and TRBJ2-7, with D perhaps matching TRBD1 (5 bases). This CDR3 has 12 amino acids. V was trimmed by 2 bases and J by 5 bases, leaving 7 bases between them. From germline, CDR1 is MNHEY and CDR2 SMNVEV (reference sequence). CDR3 sequence reads: CASSLAGNEQYF. CDR3 nucleotides: TGTGCCAGCAGTTTAGCAGGGAACGAGCAGTACTTC.

This chain links TRBV7-3 with TRBJ1-2; a weak D match, TRBD1 (6 bases). Germline values: CDR1 SGHTA, CDR2 FQGTGA. This CDR3 contains 14 residues. The germline V and J ends were trimmed by 4 bases and 8 bases, with 17 bases remaining between them. The CDR3 reads CASSSSDRSRGYTF. CDR3 bases: TGTGCCAGCAGCTCCTCAGACAGGTCGCGCGGCTACACCTTC.

The chain combines TRBV27 with TRBJ2-2; 7 bases match TRBD2. V shed 2 bases and J 3 bases; nucleotides not matched to a gene: 3. The germline CDR1 and CDR2 sequences are MNHEY and SMNVEV (reference sequence). There are 15 residues in the CDR3. The CDR3 protein is CASSLVGGYTGELFF. CDR3 coding DNA: TGTGCCAGCAGTTTAGTGGGGGGGTACACCGGGGAGCTGTTTTTT.

The CDR3 region has the DNA TGTGCCAGCAAGGGACAGGGGGGCTCCTACGAGCAGTACTTC. Translating it yields CASKGQGGSYEQYF. The V and J genes are TRBV27 and TRBJ2-7, with 11 bases aligning to TRBD1. V shed 7 bases and J 0 bases; nucleotides not matched to a gene: 2. Germline V lookup: CDR1 MNHEY, CDR2 SMNVEV (reference sequence). There are 14 residues in the CDR3.

This clone was detected once. This chain links TRBV4-1 with TRBJ2-7; 11 bases are shared with TRBD1. CDR3 size: 18 residues. Trimming removed 1 base from V and 3 bases from J; junction bases left unmatched: 11. CDR1 is MGHRA and CDR2 is YSYEKL in the germline V gene. The CDR3 region has the DNA TGCGCCAGCAGCCAAGTTGGGACAGGGGGAGGAGGGCTCTACGAGCAGTACTTC. Its protein is CASSQVGTGGGGLYEQYF.

The V and J genes are TRBV27 and TRBJ1-2; a weak D match, TRBD1 (6 bases). V lost 7 bases and J lost 4, with 19 bases in between. The germline gives CDR1 MNHEY, CDR2 SMNVEV (reference sequence). This CDR3 is built from 15 residues. The CDR3 bases are TGTGCCAGCACCCGGGGTGGGGGCCGTACCTATGGCTACACCTTC. Translation gives CASTRGGGRTYGYTF.